This T cell receptor (beta chain) was retrieved from a study of T cell responses to AZD1222 COVID-19 vaccine. J lost 3 bases, V lost 1 base, and 8 bases had no gene match. Germline V gene lookup returns CDR1 SNHLY and CDR2 FYNNEI. The CDR3 runs to 16 residues. Repertoires were generated with immunoSEQ multiplex PCR, while TCRdb's copy carries only in-frame clones and drops some. The sample carries 130,000 or so clones, around 87% recorded once. The chain joins TRBV2 to TRBJ1-2, with 7 bases that match TRBD1. The sample here was peripheral blood, taken on day 0 of AZD1222 vaccination. The TCR sequence derives from an adult in good health. As DNA, the CDR3 is TGTGCCAGCAGTGAAGGTGGTACAGGGGTAGACTATGGCTACACCTTC. Residues: CASSEGGTGVDYGYTF.